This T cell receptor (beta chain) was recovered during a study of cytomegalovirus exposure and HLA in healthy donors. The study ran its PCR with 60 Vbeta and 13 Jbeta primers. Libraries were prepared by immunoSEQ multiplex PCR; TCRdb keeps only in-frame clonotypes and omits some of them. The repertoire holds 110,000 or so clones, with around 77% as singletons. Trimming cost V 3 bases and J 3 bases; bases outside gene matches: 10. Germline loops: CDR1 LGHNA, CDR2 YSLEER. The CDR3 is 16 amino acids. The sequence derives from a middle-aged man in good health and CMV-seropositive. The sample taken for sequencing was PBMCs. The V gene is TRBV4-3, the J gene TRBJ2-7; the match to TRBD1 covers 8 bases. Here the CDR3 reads CASSQDTGGIFYEQYF. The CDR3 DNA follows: TGCGCCAGCAGCCAGGATACAGGGGGTATTTTCTACGAGCAGTACTTC.